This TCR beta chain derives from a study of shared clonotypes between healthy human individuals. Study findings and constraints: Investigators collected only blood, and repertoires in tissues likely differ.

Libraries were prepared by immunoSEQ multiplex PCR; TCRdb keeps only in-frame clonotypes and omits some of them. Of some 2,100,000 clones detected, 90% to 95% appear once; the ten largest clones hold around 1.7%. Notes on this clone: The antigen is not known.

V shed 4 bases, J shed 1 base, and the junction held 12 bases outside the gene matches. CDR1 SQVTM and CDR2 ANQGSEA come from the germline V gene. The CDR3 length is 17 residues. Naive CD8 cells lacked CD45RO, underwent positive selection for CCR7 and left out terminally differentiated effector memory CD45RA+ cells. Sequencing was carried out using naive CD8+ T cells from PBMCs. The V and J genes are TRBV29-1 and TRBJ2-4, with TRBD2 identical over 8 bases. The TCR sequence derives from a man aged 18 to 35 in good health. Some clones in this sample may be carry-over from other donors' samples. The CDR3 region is CSVARAGASSAKNIQYF. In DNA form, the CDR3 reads TGCAGCGTTGCTCGAGCGGGAGCATCTTCGGCCAAAAACATTCAGTACTTC.